Detailed here is one T cell receptor (beta chain). Antigen: not known. Generated by immunoSEQ multiplex PCR, the TCRdb table keeps only in-frame clones and is missing some. The sample yields over 55,000 clones, around 87% seen once. This entry comes from a study of lymphopenia after photon versus proton radiotherapy. Study-wide results and limits: After lymphocyte nadir, photon-treated repertoires showed oligoclonal expansion, especially CD8+ Temra. Better survival with proton therapy was suggested as possible, not demonstrated.

This sample comprised peripheral blood, obtained from a patient treated with proton-based radiotherapy. This sequence originates from an elderly man with esophageal cancer.

As DNA, the CDR3 is TGTGCCAGCAGCACACCTTTACGAGCCGGGATCACGAACACCGGGGAGCTGTTTTTT. Amino acids: CASSTPLRAGITNTGELFF. The rearrangement uses TRBV11-3 and TRBJ2-2, with a possible D match to TRBD2 (5 bases). The CDR3 covers 19 residues. V lost 5 bases, J lost 0 bases, and 22 bases lay in between. The germline V gene has CDR1 SGHNT and CDR2 YENEEA.